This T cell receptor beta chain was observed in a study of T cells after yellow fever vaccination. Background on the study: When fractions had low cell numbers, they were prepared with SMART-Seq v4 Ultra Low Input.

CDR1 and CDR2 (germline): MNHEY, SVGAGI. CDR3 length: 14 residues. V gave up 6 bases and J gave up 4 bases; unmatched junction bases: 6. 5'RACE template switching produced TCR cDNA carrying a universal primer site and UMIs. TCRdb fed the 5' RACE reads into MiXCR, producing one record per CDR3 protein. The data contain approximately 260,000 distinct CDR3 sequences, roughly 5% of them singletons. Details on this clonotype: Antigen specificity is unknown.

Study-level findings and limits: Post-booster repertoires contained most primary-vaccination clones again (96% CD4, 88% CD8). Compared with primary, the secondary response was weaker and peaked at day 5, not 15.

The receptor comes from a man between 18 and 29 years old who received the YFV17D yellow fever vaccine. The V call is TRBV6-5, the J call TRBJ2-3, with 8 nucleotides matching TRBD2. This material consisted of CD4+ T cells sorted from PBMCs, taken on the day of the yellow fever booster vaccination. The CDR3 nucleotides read TGTGCCAGCAGGCGGGGGGCGGAGGCAGATACGCAGTATTTT. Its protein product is CASRRGAEADTQYF.